The present T cell receptor beta chain was sequenced within a study of T-cell reconstitution after alpha-beta-depleted transplantation in children. In its sample, this clonotype was seen many times. Trimming took off 3 bases at V and 7 bases at J, with 9 bases between the two ends. The CDR3 loop spans 13 amino acids. The authors prepared the TCRbeta library with unique molecular identifiers. TCRdb redid the calling of the PCR reads with MiXCR, one entry per CDR3 protein. This sample has 300,000 to 350,000 distinct CDR3 sequences, with roughly 16% found just once. This TCR was recovered from a male patient between 2 and 15 years old who had a stem cell transplant for acute lymphoblastic leukemia, so the T cells may come from the graft donor. The chain is built from TRBV12-3 or TRBV12-4 and TRBJ2-2; D not resolved. Sample: PBMCs, mostly from graft donor cells, taken 360 days after TCRalphabeta/CD19-depleted stem cell transplant. The CDR3 sequence: CASSFAWRGELFF. CDR3 in DNA: TGTGCCAGCAGTTTTGCATGGCGCGGGGAGCTGTTTTTT.